The clone carrying this T cell receptor (beta chain) came up many times. Its cognate antigen is unknown. V lost 5 bases and J 12 bases, leaving 18 bases between the germline ends. The CDR3 has 13 amino acids. The germline V gene encodes CDR1 LNHNV and CDR2 YYDKDF (reference sequence). TCRdb reprocessed the 5' RACE reads with MiXCR, giving one entry per CDR3 protein. The sample lists 150,000 to 200,000 distinct CDR3 sequences; 11% were seen once. The data originate from a study of T cells after yellow fever vaccination. The study's findings and limits: Shared CD4/CD8 clonotypes were a small share, likely from convergent recombination. High-abundance clonotypes from the bulk population could contaminate FACS-sorted repertoires. Reappearing after the booster were most of the clones from primary vaccination (around 95% CD4, roughly 86% CD8).

The V call is TRBV15, the J call TRBJ2-3; D is undetermined. The material sequenced was CD8+ T cells sorted from PBMCs, taken 15 days after the yellow fever booster vaccination. The origin of this receptor is a young man who received the YFV17D yellow fever vaccine. CDR3 residues: CATSASSSTNQYF. CDR3 nucleotide sequence: TGTGCCACCAGCGCGTCGTCTTCTACAAATCAGTATTTT.